This T cell receptor (beta chain) was captured by sequencing in a study of vaccination effects on CD4 cells after COVID-19. Study information: Expansion with viral peptide pools was applied to antigen-specific CD4+ T cells by the ViraFEST assay prior to sequencing. Post-vaccine sampling occurred a median 72 days after the second dose.

Isolation of CD4+ T cells took place after 10 days of culture. Two-dose vaccination with either BNT162b2 or mRNA-1273 was given to the participants. All vaccine recipients tested negative for nucleocapsid antibodies and had never contracted SARS-CoV-2 infection. As to this clone: Its antigen is as yet unknown.

With 4 bases clipped from V and 2 bases from J, the junction kept 4 bases outside the gene matches. Germline V CDR1 and CDR2: MNHNY, SVGAGI (reference sequence). The length of the CDR3 is 15 residues. Measured with immunoSEQ multiplex PCR; TCRdb has only the in-frame clones, and not every one. Here the sample spans 30,000 to 35,000 clones, over 70% being singletons. The receptor's source is a human donor who received a COVID-19 vaccine. The source was CD4+ T cells from PBMCs cultured without peptide, collected after COVID-19 vaccination. The J gene is TRBJ2-3, the V gene TRBV6-6; TRBD2 matches 9 bases. Here the CDR3 reads CASSLLAGPTDTQYF. CDR3 DNA: TGTGCCAGCAGTTTACTAGCGGGCCCCACAGATACGCAGTATTTT.